These T cell receptor beta chains were read from a single sample in a study of blood T cells in healthy people across ages. TCRdb redid the calling of the 5' RACE reads with MiXCR, one entry per CDR3 protein. This table has around 870,000 distinct CDR3 sequences, under 35% appearing once. Sequenced input: blood. These receptors originate from a woman older than 75 in good health. The CDR3 runs from the conserved cysteine through the conserved F or W. A D gene is named only where the DNA matches it firmly. Clone size appears in some rows only: once, few, many, or a class for an expanded clone.

-,-,TRBJ1-5,TRBV12-3/TRBV12-4,TGTGCCAGCAGTTTAATAGGGCTACATCAACCCCAGCATTTT,CASSLIGLHQPQHF
many,-,TRBJ2-1,TRBV6-2/TRBV6-3,TGTGCCAGCAGTACAATACTTAGGTCGAATGAGCAGTTCTTC,CASSTILRSNEQFF
once,TRBD2,TRBJ2-3,TRBV7-6,TGTGCCAGCAGCCCCCTGGGGGCCGGGAGGGTAGATACGCAGTATTTT,CASSPLGAGRVDTQYF
-,-,TRBJ1-1,TRBV3-1,TGTGCCAGCAGCCAAGGGACCCTAAGGAACACTGAAGCTTTCTTT,CASSQGTLRNTEAFF
-,TRBD1,TRBJ1-2,TRBV29-1,TGCAGCGCAATTCCCGGGACAGGGAACTATGGCTACACCTTC,CSAIPGTGNYGYTF
-,-,TRBJ2-5,TRBV27,TGTGCCAGCCAATTTCTAGGACAGAAAGAGACCCAGTACTTC,CASQFLGQKETQYF
many,-,TRBJ2-1,TRBV4-1,TGCGCCAGCAGCCAAGACAAACAGGGAAGGAATGAGCAGTTCTTC,CASSQDKQGRNEQFF
-,TRBD2,TRBJ2-3,TRBV11-2,TGTGCCAGCAGCCCCGGGACTAGCGGGGGGACAGATACGCGGTATTTT,CASSPGTSGGTDTRYF
many,TRBD1,TRBJ2-1,TRBV4-3,TGCGCCAGCGGGCCGACAGGGAATTCCTACAATGAGCAGTTCTTC,CASGPTGNSYNEQFF
few,-,TRBJ1-5,TRBV29-1,TGCAGCGGGGGGCTGAGAGGTCAGCCCCAGCATTTT,CSGGLRGQPQHF
many,-,TRBJ1-5,TRBV5-1,TGCGCCAGCAGTGGAGGACGGAGCAATCAGCCCCAGCATTTT,CASSGGRSNQPQHF
-,-,TRBJ2-7,TRBV18,TGTGCCAGCTCACCACCGGGACGGCACTCCTACGAGCAGTACTTC,CASSPPGRHSYEQYF
many,-,TRBJ2-3,TRBV7-2,TGTGCCAGCAGCGCCGAGGGGCGGCTAGTAACAGATACGCAGTATTTT,CASSAEGRLVTDTQYF
-,TRBD2,TRBJ2-3,TRBV12-3/TRBV12-4,TGTGCCAGCAGTGCTACTAGCGGGAGGGCCAAAGATACGCAGTATTTT,CASSATSGRAKDTQYF
many,-,TRBJ2-7,TRBV29-1,TGCAGCGTTTTTGGGGACTCCTACGAGCAGTACTTC,CSVFGDSYEQYF
-,TRBD2,TRBJ2-1,TRBV11-2,TGTGCCAGCAACCCTAGGAATGGGGGGGAGACCCAGTTCTTC,CASNPRNGGETQFF
-,-,TRBJ1-5,TRBV6-2/TRBV6-3,TGTGCCAGCACCTCTAGGAGCAATCAGCCCCAGCATTTT,CASTSRSNQPQHF
-,-,TRBJ2-7,TRBV4-1,TGCGCCAGCAGCGGGCAGGGGTACTCCGAGCAGTACTTC,CASSGQGYSEQYF
-,TRBD1,TRBJ1-1,TRBV20-1,TGCAGTGCTGGAAGGGACAGGGCTGAAGCTTTCTTT,CSAGRDRAEAFF
once,-,TRBJ1-5,TRBV7-2,TGTGCCAGCAGCGATGGGGGGGTTAGGAGCAATCAGCCCCAGCATTTT,CASSDGGVRSNQPQHF
-,-,TRBJ2-2,TRBV29-1,TGCAGCGTTGAAACGGGGGCAGGGGGGACCGGGGAGCTGTTTTTT,CSVETGAGGTGELFF
-,-,TRBJ1-3,TRBV7-9,TGTGCCAGCAGCCCTACATACTCTGGAAACACCATATATTTT,CASSPTYSGNTIYF
few,TRBD1,TRBJ1-1,TRBV2,TGTGCCAGCCACTTGACAGGGGACACTGAGGCTTTCTTT,CASHLTGDTEAFF
many,-,TRBJ2-3,TRBV7-2,TGTGCCAGCAGATTGGCGGCGGGAAGCACAGATACGCAGTATTTT,CASRLAAGSTDTQYF
few,TRBD1,TRBJ1-2,TRBV6-6,TGTGCCAGCAGTTACACCACAGGGGCGACTAACTATGGCTACACCTTC,CASSYTTGATNYGYTF
many,-,TRBJ2-3,TRBV6-2/TRBV6-3,TGTGCCAGCAGTTATTTCCGCCCCGGAAAAGATACGCAGTATTTT,CASSYFRPGKDTQYF
-,-,TRBJ1-6,TRBV6-2/TRBV6-3,TGTGCCAGCAGTTACCAGGGGCCCTCACCCCTCCACTTT,CASSYQGPSPLHF
many,-,TRBJ1-4,TRBV6-5,TGTGCCAGCAGTTACTCGTCACAGGGAGGGAATGAAAAACTGTTTTTT,CASSYSSQGGNEKLFF
-,TRBD1,TRBJ1-4,TRBV3-1,TGTGCCAGCAGCCTCAGCGGGACAGGACTAAAAGGTGAAAAACTGTTTTTT,CASSLSGTGLKGEKLFF
many,-,TRBJ2-5,TRBV12-3/TRBV12-4,TGTGCCAGCAGTTTATATTGGTCACAAGAGACCCAGTACTTC,CASSLYWSQETQYF
many,TRBD2,TRBJ2-4,TRBV3-1,TGTGCCAGCAGCCCTAGCGGGATAGCCAAAAACATTCAGTACTTC,CASSPSGIAKNIQYF
-,-,TRBJ1-1,TRBV11-2,TGTGCCAGCAGCTCCGTGGGGGGGACTGAAGCTTTCTTT,CASSSVGGTEAFF
many,-,TRBJ1-1,TRBV7-2,TGTGCCAGCAGATCCTCCATCCACACTGAAGCTTTCTTT,CASRSSIHTEAFF
many,-,TRBJ1-2,TRBV28,TGTGCCAGCAATGAATGGGGAGCTAACTATGGCTACACCTTC,CASNEWGANYGYTF
-,TRBD1,TRBJ2-7,TRBV6-5,TGTGCCAGCAGTTCCCGGACAGGGGGAGTTTTTAGCGCCCAGTACTTC,CASSSRTGGVFSAQYF
-,-,TRBJ2-7,TRBV9,TGTGCCAGCAGCGTAGGAGTACAGGACGAGCAGTACTTC,CASSVGVQDEQYF
many,-,TRBJ1-4,TRBV7-2,TGTGCCAGCAGTACCGGTAATGAAAAACTGTTTTTT,CASSTGNEKLFF
-,-,TRBJ1-2,TRBV7-9,TGTGCCGGCAGCTTAGATCGGGGGAGGAATGGCTACACCTTC,CAGSLDRGRNGYTF
many,-,TRBJ1-2,TRBV7-2,TGTGCCAGCAGCACGGGGAGGTATGGCTACACCTTC,CASSTGRYGYTF
many,-,TRBJ2-5,TRBV11-2,TGTGCCAGCAGCTTAGATCGACGTTCGACCCAGTACTTC,CASSLDRRSTQYF
few,-,TRBJ1-2,TRBV18,TGTGCCAGCTCACCACTTGACAGGACTTCGGGCTACACCTTC,CASSPLDRTSGYTF
few,-,TRBJ1-6,TRBV7-9,TGTGCCAGCAGCTTAGCAGGGGTACATTCACCCCTCCACTTT,CASSLAGVHSPLHF
-,TRBD1,TRBJ2-3,TRBV6-2/TRBV6-3,TGTGCCAGCAGTTACTCGGGACAGGGAAAGAACTCAGATACGCAGTATTTT,CASSYSGQGKNSDTQYF
many,-,TRBJ1-1,TRBV6-2/TRBV6-3,TGTGCCAGCAGTTACCATGGAGGGAGCACTGAAGCTTTCTTT,CASSYHGGSTEAFF